One sample yielded the 5 T cell receptor beta chains listed below, sequenced in a study of T cell changes during pregnancy in multiple sclerosis. Produced via immunoSEQ multiplex PCR; TCRdb's table is partial and in-frame only. The table lists some 110,000 clones, roughly 90% of them singletons, with more than 1.5% in the top ten. The input for sequencing was peripheral blood, taken in the third trimester of pregnancy. These receptors were obtained from a female donor with multiple sclerosis, enrolled in a pregnancy study.

V is TRBV7-8 and J is TRBJ1-2; D remains unclear. Trimming removed 1 base at V and 8 bases at J, with 8 bases between. The germline V gene encodes CDR1 SGHVS and CDR2 FQNEAQ. The CDR3 length is 12 residues. Here the CDR3 DNA reads TGTGCCAGCAGCTTAGATGAGGGCGGCTACACCTTC. It is translated as CASSLDEGGYTF.

The V gene is TRBV7-2, the J gene TRBJ2-1; TRBD1 might be the D (6 bases). The ends were cut back, 6 bases at V and 2 bases at J, with 23 bases in the middle. Germline-derived CDR1 and CDR2 are SGHTA and FQGNSA. This CDR3 spans 18 amino acids. The CDR3 spells CASSHWDKPPSAYNEQFF. The CDR3 nucleotides read TGTGCCAGCAGTCATTGGGACAAACCTCCGAGCGCCTACAATGAGCAGTTCTTC.

This clone was observed a few times. The chain links TRBV6-5 to TRBJ2-1, with 8 positions matching TRBD2. Germline values: CDR1 MNHEY, CDR2 SVGAGI. With 0 bases clipped from V and 2 bases from J, the junction kept 3 bases outside the gene matches. CDR3 size: 16 residues. The CDR3 DNA sequence: TGTGCCAGCAGTTACTCACCGGGGGGGACCTACAATGAGCAGTTCTTC. Translated: CASSYSPGGTYNEQFF.

The chain couples TRBV7-2 to TRBJ2-3; D is ambiguous. The length of the CDR3 is 13 residues. Trimming stripped 11 bases from V and 5 bases from J, with 17 bases between. Germline V CDR1 and CDR2: SGHTA, FQGNSA. The CDR3 is CASNGRRGDTQYF. CDR3 coding DNA: TGTGCCTCAAACGGTAGGCGCGGAGATACGCAGTATTTT.

The V call is TRBV19, the J call TRBJ2-7; D perhaps matches TRBD1 (5 bases). The CDR3 totals 16 residues. The germline V gene has CDR1 LNHDA and CDR2 SQIVND (reference sequence). V lost 2 bases and J lost 7, with 21 bases in between. CDR3 protein: CASSINRQQLLGEQYF. The CDR3 DNA follows: TGTGCCAGTAGTATAAATCGACAGCAGTTGCTGGGGGAGCAGTACTTC.